A single sample gave rise to the 29 T cell receptor beta chains below, sequenced in a study of T cells in Graves' hyperthyroidism and ophthalmopathy (dated by TCRdb to about 2019). Libraries were constructed by multiplex PCR. For sequencing, an Illumina HiSeq 2000 was employed. The TCR beta CDR3 regions were amplified from RNA transcripts. The first round of RT-PCR for the TCR CDR3 was performed with the HTBI primer set and the Qiagen OneStep RT-PCR kit. TCRdb handled the public reads itself, with Q25 trimming in fastp and clone calling in MiXCR, and kept productive beta chains. Each CDR3 protein gets just one entry, which takes the most common genes and DNA from the rows behind it. The sample table holds about 250,000 distinct CDR3 sequences, of which approximately 23% were seen once. The top ten clonotypes cover roughly 32% of the sample. Sequencing was carried out using blood. These receptors came from a woman in her thirties or forties with Graves' ophthalmopathy.

Remarks on this clonotype: A much larger clone differs by one base, so this may be a read error. The V gene is TRBV20-1, the J gene TRBJ2-5; possibly TRBD1 for D (6 bases). Germline V gives CDR1 DFQATT, CDR2 SNEGSKA (reference sequence). This CDR3 contains 11 residues. Here the CDR3 DNA reads TGCAGAGCTGAAGTAGGGGGGACCCAGTACTTC. Amino acids: CRAEVGGTQYF.

This clonotype was counted many times. The V call is TRBV29-1, the J call TRBJ2-7; TRBD1 might be the D (5 bases). Germline CDR1 reads SQVTM; CDR2 reads ANQGSEA. There are 13 residues in the CDR3. Trimming took 4 bases from V and 9 from J, leaving 19 bases between them. CDR3 nucleotides: TGCAGCGTTGGTGGGGCGGACACAATGGGGCAGTACTTC. Translating gives CSVGGADTMGQYF.

The rearrangement uses TRBV28 and TRBJ2-7; perhaps D is TRBD1 or TRBD2 (5 bases each). With 6 bases removed from V and 6 bases from J, the gap between germline ends came to 12 bases. The CDR3 is made up of 12 amino acids. CDR1 and CDR2 (germline): MDHEN, SYDVKM. The CDR3 DNA sequence: TGTGCCAGCAGAAGAATAGGGACCGAGCAGTACTTC. Encoded protein: CASRRIGTEQYF.

This clonotype appeared many times. This chain connects TRBV7-9 to TRBJ2-2; D gene unclear. V was pared by 4 bases and J by 2 bases, with 14 bases between. Per the germline V gene, CDR1 is SEHNR and CDR2 is FQNEAQ (reference sequence). This CDR3 comprises 16 residues. In nucleotides, the CDR3 is TGTGCCAGCAGCTCCGTCAGTGGGCCCAACACCGGGGAGCTGTTTTTT. Translated: CASSSVSGPNTGELFF.

This clonotype was counted at least ten times. J is TRBJ2-7 and V is TRBV29-1, with D tentatively TRBD2 (6 bases). Germline assignment: CDR1 SQVTM and CDR2 ANQGSEA. The CDR3 length is 14 residues. V was trimmed by 4 bases and J by 1 base, leaving 14 bases between them. The CDR3 nucleotides are TGCAGCGTTGGGTTCGGGAGAGGGTCCTACGAGCAGTACTTC. Residues: CSVGFGRGSYEQYF.

This clonotype was detected many times. This rearrangement joins TRBV6-1 to TRBJ1-5; D is unclear. CDR3 length: 15 amino acids. The V and J ends lost 2 bases and 11 bases respectively, with 19 bases between them. Germline-derived CDR1 and CDR2 are MNHNS and SASEGT. This chain's CDR3 is CASSESGPRQSAQHF. The CDR3, as DNA: TGTGCCAGCAGTGAAAGTGGGCCCCGACAATCAGCCCAGCATTTT.

This clonotype was counted ten times or more. The chain is built from TRBV30 and TRBJ2-2, with D perhaps TRBD2 (5 bases). The germline gives CDR1 GTSNPN, CDR2 SVGIG (reference sequence). Deletions cut 2 bases from V and 1 base from J, with 8 bases between. CDR3 size: 14 residues. The CDR3 DNA follows: TGTGCCTGGAGTTACGGACTGAACACCGGGGAGCTGTTTTTT. It is translated as CAWSYGLNTGELFF.

This clonotype showed up many times. V is TRBV20-1 and J is TRBJ1-1; D perhaps matches TRBD1 (5 bases). This CDR3 has 11 residues. Deletions cut 7 bases from V and 1 base from J, with 7 bases between. Germline CDR1 DFQATT, CDR2 SNEGSKA (reference sequence). CDR3 amino acids: CSGQRNTEAFF. For the CDR3, the DNA is TGCAGTGGACAGCGGAACACTGAAGCTTTCTTT.

This clonotype was recorded only once. One junction end disagrees with the germline gene, perhaps due to a read error. The rearrangement links TRBV28 to TRBJ1-1; D unresolved. The CDR3 spans 14 residues. Germline CDR1 reads MDHEN; CDR2 reads SYDVKM. The CDR3, as DNA: TGTGCCAGCAGTCCAGTGTTGTGGTTCACTGAAGCTTCCTTT. Protein product: CASSPVLWFTEASF.

The chain joins TRBV2 to TRBJ2-5; 10 positions match TRBD2. Unmatched junction bases numbered 7, after V lost 7 bases and J lost 5 bases. This CDR3 is 14 amino acids long. Germline V gene sequence: CDR1 SNHLY, CDR2 FYNNEI. The CDR3 here is CASTLAGATETQYF. The DNA for the CDR3 is TGTGCCAGCACTCTAGCGGGAGCGACGGAGACCCAGTACTTC.

This clonotype was detected ten times or more. The CDR3 DNA is TGTGCCAGCAGGCCCGGATCATGGGGGGCTAGTGACACCGGGGAGCTGTTTTTT. This sequence encodes CASRPGSWGASDTGELFF. The rearrangement joins TRBV2 to TRBJ2-2; the D gene could be TRBD1 or TRBD2 (6 bases each). From germline, CDR1 is SNHLY and CDR2 FYNNEI. The ends were cut back, 6 bases at V and 3 bases at J, with 23 bases in the middle. The CDR3 extends over 18 amino acids. The full variable domain, rest sourced from reference TRBV2 and TRBJ2-2, is EPEVTQTPSHQVTQMGQEVILRCVPISNHLYFYWYRQILGQKVEFLVSFYNNEISEKSEIFDDQFSVERPDGSNFTLKIRSTKLEDSAMYFCASRPGSWGASDTGELFFGEGSRLTVL.

This clonotype appeared many times. V and J are TRBV5-1 and TRBJ1-1; 10 bases align to TRBD1. Germline-derived CDR1 and CDR2 are SGHRS and YFSETQ. This CDR3 is built from 14 residues. Trimming removed 0 bases from V and 5 bases from J; junction bases left unmatched: 1. The CDR3 sequence: CASSLGQGATEAFF. Here the CDR3 DNA reads TGCGCCAGCAGCTTGGGACAGGGGGCGACTGAAGCTTTCTTT.

This clonotype was observed at least ten times. The rearrangement uses TRBV2 and TRBJ1-1; possible D gene TRBD1, 5 bases. Between the trimmed V and J ends, which lost 3 bases and 5 bases, there was a span of 22 bases. The CDR3 is made up of 17 amino acids. Germline values: CDR1 SNHLY, CDR2 FYNNEI. The DNA for the CDR3 is TGTGCCAGCAGTGACCCCGCGGCTGGGACTCGGAATACTGAAGCTTTCTTT. Its protein is CASSDPAAGTRNTEAFF. The full variable domain, its missing parts supplied by reference TRBV2 and TRBJ1-1, is EPEVTQTPSHQVTQMGQEVILRCVPISNHLYFYWYRQILGQKVEFLVSFYNNEISEKSEIFDDQFSVERPDGSNFTLKIRSTKLEDSAMYFCASSDPAAGTRNTEAFFGQGTRLTVV.

This clonotype showed up many times. V usage is TRBV5-8 and J usage is TRBJ1-5; D may be TRBD1 (6 bases). The CDR3 has 15 residues. CDR1 is SGHTS and CDR2 is YDEGEE in the germline V gene. The V gene lost 4 bases and the J gene lost 1 base, with 12 bases spanning the gap. The DNA of the CDR3 is TGTGCCAGCAGCCCGTGGGACATCAGCAATCAGCCCCAGCATTTT. The encoded protein is CASSPWDISNQPQHF. The whole variable domain, remainder taken from reference TRBV5-8 and TRBJ1-5, is EAGVTQSPTHLIKTRGQQATLRCSPISGHTSVYWYQQALGLGLQFLLWYDEGEERNRGNFPPRFSGRQFPNYSSELNVNALELEDSALYLCASSPWDISNQPQHFGDGTRLSIL.

This chain links TRBV6-5 with TRBJ1-2; D is uncertain. Looked up from germline, CDR1 is MNHEY and CDR2 is SVGAGI. This CDR3 contains 15 residues. V shed 2 bases and J shed 4 bases, with 14 bases lying between them. This CDR3 is CASSYTRTAPYGYTF. In nucleotides, the CDR3 is TGTGCCAGCAGTTACACCCGGACGGCCCCCTATGGCTACACCTTC.

This clonotype was counted ten times or more. The V gene is TRBV5-6, the J gene TRBJ2-7; 10 bases are shared with TRBD1. V gave up 2 bases and J gave up 7 bases; unmatched junction bases: 6. This CDR3 comprises 14 residues. Germline V gene sequence: CDR1 SGHDT, CDR2 YYEEEE. The CDR3, as DNA: TGTGCCAGCAGCTTTGGGACAGGGGTCGGGGAGCAGTACTTC. Translating gives CASSFGTGVGEQYF. Combining the CDR3 with reference TRBV5-6 and TRBJ2-7 gives the whole variable domain DAGVTQSPTHLIKTRGQQVTLRCSPKSGHDTVSWYQQALGQGPQFIFQYYEEEERQRGNFPDRFSGHQFPNYSSELNVNALLLGDSALYLCASSFGTGVGEQYFGPGTRLTVT.

There are a few counts of this clonotype. The DNA for the CDR3 is TGTGCCAGCAGCTTAAGGCCAGGGGGGGTGGAACTAGCCAAAAACATTCAGTACTTC. It translates to CASSLRPGGVELAKNIQYF. The chain recombines TRBV11-2 with TRBJ2-4; either TRBD1 or TRBD2 may fit D (7 bases each). V was trimmed by 2 bases and J by 0 bases, leaving 20 bases between them. The CDR3 contains 19 residues. Germline CDR1 is SGHAT and CDR2 is FQNNGV.

This clonotype was detected many times. A read error is possible here, since a much larger clone lies one base away. The V gene is TRBV7-8, the J gene TRBJ2-7, with 12 bases aligning to TRBD2. CDR1 is SGHVS and CDR2 is FQNEAQ in the germline V gene. The CDR3 has 16 residues. V dropped 5 bases and J dropped 3; count of bases not matched to a gene: 8. The CDR3 sequence: CASSPRRLAGDYEQYF. The CDR3 DNA reads as TGTGCCAGCAGCCCGAGGCGACTAGCGGGAGACTACGAGCAGTACTTC.

The genes are TRBV6-1 and TRBJ2-7; TRBD2 might be the D (5 bases). This CDR3 contains 15 residues. The ends were cut back, 4 bases at V and 2 bases at J, with 15 bases in the middle. In germline, CDR1 is MNHNS, CDR2 SASEGT. The CDR3 region has the DNA TGTGCCAGCAGTGGTGGAGGACTGGTAACCTACGAGCAGTACTTC. It codes for CASSGGGLVTYEQYF.

This clonotype was seen many times. The chain couples TRBV10-3 to TRBJ1-1; D ambiguous. Trimming cost V 3 bases and J 3 bases, with 8 bases left between them. This CDR3 has 13 residues. Germline lookup yields CDR1 ENHRY and CDR2 SYGVKD. The CDR3 coding sequence is TGTGCCATCAGTGAATGGGGTGACACTGAAGCTTTCTTT. It translates to CAISEWGDTEAFF.

This clonotype was seen many times. The J gene is TRBJ1-2, the V gene TRBV6-5; D may be TRBD1 (6 bases). This CDR3 is built from 14 residues. Per germline, CDR1 MNHEY and CDR2 SVGAGI. V lost 4 bases, J lost 0 bases, and 9 bases lay in between. The CDR3 loop is CASSLDRSNYGYTF. The CDR3, as DNA: TGTGCCAGCAGTTTAGACAGGTCTAACTATGGCTACACCTTC.

Many counts were recorded for this clonotype. V gene TRBV7-9 combines with J gene TRBJ1-3, with unresolved D. The length of the CDR3 is 13 residues. With 5 bases removed from V and 0 bases from J, the gap between germline ends came to 5 bases. Per the germline V gene, CDR1 is SEHNR and CDR2 is FQNEAQ (reference sequence). CDR3: CASSQPSGNTIYF. The CDR3 nucleotides read TGTGCCAGCAGCCAACCCTCTGGAAACACCATATATTTT.

This clonotype showed up many times. The chain uses TRBV12-3 or TRBV12-4 and TRBJ1-5; 7 bases match TRBD1. V dropped 6 bases and J dropped 4; count of bases not matched to a gene: 6. The CDR3 spans 14 residues. This CDR3 reads CASRFRGQNQPQHF. As DNA, the CDR3 is TGTGCCAGCAGGTTTAGGGGGCAAAATCAGCCCCAGCATTTT.

This clonotype was seen at least ten times. V and J are TRBV15 and TRBJ2-2; tentatively, D is TRBD1 (5 bases). This CDR3 is built from 16 residues. The germline gives CDR1 LNHNV, CDR2 YYDKDF (reference sequence). V was cut by 2 bases and J by 5 bases, with 15 bases left in between. The CDR3 DNA is TGTGCCACCAGCAGAAGGACAAGGGGCGCAACCGGGGAGCTGTTTTTT. Translated, it gives CATSRRTRGATGELFF.

This clonotype occurred many times. The chain is built from TRBV28 and TRBJ2-7; a weak D match, TRBD2 (6 bases). CDR1 is MDHEN and CDR2 is SYDVKM in the germline V gene. The V gene lost 2 bases and the J gene lost 0 bases, with 14 bases spanning the gap. CDR3 length: 16 amino acids. CDR3 sequence: CASSLGGGSSSYEQYF. CDR3 DNA sequence: TGTGCCAGCAGTTTAGGTGGGGGGAGCAGCTCCTACGAGCAGTACTTC. Full variable domain (missing parts from reference TRBV28 and TRBJ2-7): DVKVTQSSRYLVKRTGEKVFLECVQDMDHENMFWYRQDPGLGLRLIYFSYDVKMKEKGDIPEGYSVSREKKERFSLILESASTNQTSMYLCASSLGGGSSSYEQYFGPGTRLTVT.

On this clonotype: Possible read error: a much larger clone is one base away. V gene TRBV6-1 combines with J gene TRBJ1-5, with no clear D. The V gene lost 3 bases and the J gene lost 4 bases, with 7 bases spanning the gap. Germline lookup yields CDR1 MNHNS and CDR2 SASEGT. This CDR3 region has 13 residues. In DNA form, the CDR3 reads TGTGCCAGCAGTGATCTGGTGAATCAGCCCCAGCATTTT. Amino acid sequence: CASSDLVNQPQHF.

This clonotype appeared many times. The chain is built from TRBV27 and TRBJ1-2, with D possibly TRBD1 on 5 matching bases. The CDR3 covers 13 residues. Germline V gene data show CDR1 as MNHEY and CDR2 as SMNVEV (reference sequence). Trimming left V 6 bases short and J 6 bases short, with 14 bases between. In DNA form, the CDR3 reads TGTGCCAGCAGACCCAAAGGGGTCGATGGCTACACCTTC. Its protein is CASRPKGVDGYTF.

This clonotype was detected ten times or more. J is TRBJ2-4 and V is TRBV30; no clear D gene. The CDR3 has 14 amino acids. Trimming cost V 2 bases and J 6 bases, with 14 bases left between them. Germline-derived CDR1 and CDR2 are GTSNPN and SVGIG (reference sequence). The CDR3 is CAWSLDLGRNIQYF. The CDR3 nucleotides read TGTGCCTGGAGTCTCGACCTGGGTAGAAACATTCAGTACTTC.

This clonotype occurred many times. This sequence joins TRBV28 and TRBJ2-2, with a tentative D call TRBD2 (7 bases). Per germline, CDR1 MDHEN and CDR2 SYDVKM. The V end lost 5 bases, the J end lost 7 bases, and 14 bases lay between the germline ends. CDR3 size: 14 residues. This CDR3 is CASSPPGGGGELFF. CDR3 coding DNA: TGTGCCAGCAGTCCTCCGGGGGGCGGCGGGGAGCTGTTTTTT.